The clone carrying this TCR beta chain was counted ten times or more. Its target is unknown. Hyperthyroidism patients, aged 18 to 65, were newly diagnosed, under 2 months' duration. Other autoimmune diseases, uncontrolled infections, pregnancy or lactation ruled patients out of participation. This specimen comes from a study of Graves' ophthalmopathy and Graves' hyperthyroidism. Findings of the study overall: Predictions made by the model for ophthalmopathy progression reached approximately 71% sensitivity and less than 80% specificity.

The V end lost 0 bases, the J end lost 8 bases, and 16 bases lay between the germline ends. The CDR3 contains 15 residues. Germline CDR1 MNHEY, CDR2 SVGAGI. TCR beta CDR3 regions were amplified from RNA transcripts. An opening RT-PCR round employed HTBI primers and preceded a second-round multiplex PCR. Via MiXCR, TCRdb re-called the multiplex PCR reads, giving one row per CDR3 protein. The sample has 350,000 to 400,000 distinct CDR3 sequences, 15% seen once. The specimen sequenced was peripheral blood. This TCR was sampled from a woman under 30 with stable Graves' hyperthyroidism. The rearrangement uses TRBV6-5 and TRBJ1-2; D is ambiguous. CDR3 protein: CASSYSSVGQKGYTF. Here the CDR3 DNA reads TGTGCCAGCAGTTACTCGTCTGTAGGGCAGAAGGGCTACACCTTC.